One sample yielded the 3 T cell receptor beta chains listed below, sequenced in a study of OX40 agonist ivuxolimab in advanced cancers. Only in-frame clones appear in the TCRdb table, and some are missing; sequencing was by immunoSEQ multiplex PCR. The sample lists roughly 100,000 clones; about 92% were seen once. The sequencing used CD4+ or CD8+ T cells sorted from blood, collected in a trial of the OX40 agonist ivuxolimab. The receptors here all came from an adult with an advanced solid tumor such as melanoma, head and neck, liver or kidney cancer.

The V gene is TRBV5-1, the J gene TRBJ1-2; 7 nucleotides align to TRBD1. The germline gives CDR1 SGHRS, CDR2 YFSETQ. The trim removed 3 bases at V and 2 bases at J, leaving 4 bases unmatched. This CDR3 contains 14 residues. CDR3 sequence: CASSWDSENYGYTF. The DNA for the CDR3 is TGCGCCAGCAGCTGGGACAGCGAAAACTATGGCTACACCTTC.

In DNA form, the CDR3 reads TGTGCCAGCAGCCAAGCTAACTATGGCTACACCTTC. Its translation: CASSQANYGYTF. The chain joins TRBV14 to TRBJ1-2; D is uncertain. CDR1 is SGHDN and CDR2 is FVKESK in the germline V gene. V was trimmed by 1 base and J by 0 bases, leaving 0 bases between them. This CDR3 has 12 amino acids.

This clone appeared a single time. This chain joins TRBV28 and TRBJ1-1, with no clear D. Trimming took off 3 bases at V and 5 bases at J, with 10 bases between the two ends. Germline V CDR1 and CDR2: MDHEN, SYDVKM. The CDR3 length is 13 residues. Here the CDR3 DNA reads TGTGCCAGCAGTTTCCTCCGACCGACTGAAGCTTTCTTT. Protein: CASSFLRPTEAFF.